This T cell receptor (beta chain) emerged from a study of blood T cell repertoires in COVID-19. Here immunoSEQ multiplex PCR was the method, and the copy in TCRdb shows in-frame clones only, minus some. This sample yields around 150,000 clones, of which approximately 91% are seen a single time; roughly 2.3% belongs to the top ten. Germline V gene sequence: CDR1 SSHAT, CDR2 FNYEAQ (reference sequence). This CDR3 spans 14 amino acids. V lost 5 bases to trimming and J lost 7 bases, with 17 bases between them. V is TRBV7-7 and J is TRBJ1-2; the D gene is possibly TRBD1 (5 bases). The sequence derives from a man aged 18-30 years with acute or convalescent COVID-19. Sequenced: peripheral blood. CDR3 nucleotides: TGTGCCAGCAGCGCGACAGTAGGGCACTGTGGCTACACCTTC. Translating gives CASSATVGHCGYTF.